This entry is about one T cell receptor beta chain. Methods used by the authors: How many nucleated cells were present was estimated from reference gene primer amplification. Only in-frame clones appear in the TCRdb table, and some are missing; sequencing was by immunoSEQ multiplex PCR. The D gene and trimming were derived from the DNA, and the V and J assignments and clone size from that table. The sample yields 300,000 to 350,000 clones, about 88% seen once. Seattle patient enrollment occurred during active infection, with longitudinal follow-up thereafter. The data derive from a study of blood T cell repertoires in COVID-19. Study-level information: Acute-phase and convalescent COVID-19 samples originated in the United States, Italy and Spain.

The CDR3 extends over 14 amino acids. The V gene's germline CDR1 is SGHRS and CDR2 YFSETQ. The V and J ends lost 2 bases and 2 bases respectively, with 9 bases between them. This TCR was sampled from a woman aged 70-85 years with COVID-19, enrolled during active disease. Sequencing used peripheral blood. The J gene is TRBJ2-3, the V gene TRBV5-1, with D tentatively TRBD1 (6 bases). The CDR3 nucleotides read TGCGCCAGCAGCTTAGGGACAAACACAGATACGCAGTATTTT. Encoded protein: CASSLGTNTDTQYF.